This T cell receptor beta chain was recovered during a study of blood T cell repertoires in COVID-19. Study overall: Donors in the United States, Italy and Spain gave samples during acute or convalescent COVID-19. Sample material is recorded as cDNA or gDNA derived from T cells, B-cell-depleted T cells, or PBMCs.

The CDR3 sequence is 13 residues long. The V and J ends lost 5 bases and 3 bases, in that order; junction bases with no gene match: 4. Looked up from germline, CDR1 is SGHTA and CDR2 is FQGNSA. In the study's own analysis: Reference gene primer amplification gave nucleated cell count estimates. Some clones are missing from TCRdb's copy, which holds only in-frame ones; the method was immunoSEQ multiplex PCR. For V, J and clone size, that table is used; D and trimming come from the DNA. The data show about 60,000 clones, with around 85% seen just once and roughly 9.7% held by the top ten. J is TRBJ2-7 and V is TRBV7-2, with 7 bases identical to TRBD1. Input material: peripheral blood. This receptor was identified in a human donor in a cohort sampled during active COVID-19. This CDR3 is CASSRAGGYEQYF. Here the CDR3 DNA reads TGTGCCAGCAGCAGAGCAGGGGGCTACGAGCAGTACTTC.